The 31 T cell receptor beta chains presented below share a single source sample, sequenced in a study of technical replicates of blood from a handful of donors. Profiled with immunoSEQ multiplex PCR; TCRdb holds only in-frame clones, not every one. Here the sample spans about 80,000 clones, 95% to 98% being singletons. The source material was T cells isolated from PBMCs. The receptors stem from a human donor in good health.

This clone was picked up one time. The chain combines TRBV5-4 with TRBJ2-5; D might be TRBD2 (6 bases). This CDR3 spans 16 amino acids. CDR1 and CDR2 (germline): SGHNT, YYREEE (reference sequence). Trimming left V 3 bases short and J 1 base short, with 16 bases between. This chain's CDR3 is CASSSGRNFPQETQYF. CDR3 nucleotide sequence: TGTGCCAGCAGCTCGGGGAGGAACTTTCCCCAAGAGACCCAGTACTTC. The whole variable domain, filled in from reference TRBV5-4 and TRBJ2-5, reads ETGVTQSPTHLIKTRGQQVTLRCSSQSGHNTVSWYQQALGQGPQFIFQYYREEENGRGNFPPRFSGLQFPNYSSELNVNALELDDSALYLCASSSGRNFPQETQYFGPGTRLLVL.

The chain recombines TRBV4-1 with TRBJ1-5; 10 positions match TRBD1. Germline V gene data show CDR1 as MGHRA and CDR2 as YSYEKL. The V and J ends lost 1 base and 5 bases, in that order; junction bases with no gene match: 2. CDR3 length: 15 amino acids. Here the CDR3 reads CASSQAGTGDQPQHF. CDR3 bases: TGCGCCAGCAGCCAAGCGGGGACAGGGGATCAGCCCCAGCATTTT.

This clone has only one observation. J is TRBJ2-1 and V is TRBV29-1, with 7 bases aligning to TRBD2. The ends lost 5 bases at V and 3 bases at J; junction bases unmatched: 7. The CDR3 is 14 amino acids. Germline CDR1 SQVTM, CDR2 ANQGSEA. In DNA form, the CDR3 reads TGCAGCGTTCCCAAGCGGGGTGTCTACAATGAGCAGTTCTTC. Translating it yields CSVPKRGVYNEQFF.

V gene TRBV6-6 combines with J gene TRBJ2-1; D uncertain. The CDR3 loop spans 12 amino acids. V lost 0 bases and J lost 6, with 3 bases in between. Germline lookup yields CDR1 MNHNY and CDR2 SVGAGI (reference sequence). The CDR3 region has the DNA TGTGCCAGCAGTTACTCCGGCAATGAGCAGTTCTTC. It specifies CASSYSGNEQFF.

The chain joins TRBV7-3 to TRBJ2-1; TRBD1 agrees at 9 bases. Germline lookup yields CDR1 SGHTA and CDR2 FQGTGA. The ends lost 2 bases at V and 7 bases at J; junction bases unmatched: 6. CDR3 length equals 15 residues. CDR3 in amino acids: CASSLGQGYWNEQFF. The CDR3 coding sequence is TGTGCCAGCAGCTTAGGACAGGGGTATTGGAATGAGCAGTTCTTC.

The chain employs TRBV28 and TRBJ2-7; D gene ambiguous. The CDR3 length is 14 residues. The germline CDR1 and CDR2 sequences are MDHEN and SYDVKM. Trimming removed 8 bases from V and 1 base from J, with 15 bases in between. Here the CDR3 DNA reads TGTGCCAGCGCCCACCCCTTAGAGTCCTACGAGCAGTACTTC. Residues: CASAHPLESYEQYF.

The CDR3 DNA is TGTGCCAGCAGTGCGATGACAGACCCCTACACCTTC. Translated, it gives CASSAMTDPYTF. The chain is built from TRBV2 and TRBJ1-2, with D tentatively TRBD1 (5 bases). CDR3 length: 12 amino acids. Germline-derived CDR1 and CDR2 are SNHLY and FYNNEI. The V end was cut by 4 bases, the J end by 10 bases, with 13 bases between. Variable domain in full (rest from reference TRBV2 and TRBJ1-2): EPEVTQTPSHQVTQMGQEVILRCVPISNHLYFYWYRQILGQKVEFLVSFYNNEISEKSEIFDDQFSVERPDGSNFTLKIRSTKLEDSAMYFCASSAMTDPYTFGSGTRLTVV.

The CDR3 sequence is CASSIGQGNIGELFF. The CDR3 DNA follows: TGTGCCAGCAGCATCGGACAGGGGAATATCGGGGAGCTGTTTTTT. The chain carries TRBV9 and TRBJ2-2; 9 bases match TRBD1. CDR1 and CDR2 (germline): SGDLS, YYNGEE. The length of the CDR3 is 15 residues. Germline trimming cut 4 bases from V and 7 bases from J; bases unmatched to any gene: 8. Together with reference TRBV9 and TRBJ2-2, the CDR3 gives the full variable domain: DSGVTQTPKHLITATGQRVTLRCSPRSGDLSVYWYQQSLDQGLQFLIQYYNGEERAKGNILERFSAQQFPDLHSELNLSSLELGDSALYFCASSIGQGNIGELFFGEGSRLTVL.

The rearrangement joins TRBV7-2 to TRBJ2-1, with TRBD1 identical over 9 bases. J was trimmed by 3 bases and V by 4 bases; bases with no gene match: 1. This CDR3 has 14 amino acids. From germline, CDR1 is SGHTA and CDR2 FQGNSA. CDR3 nucleotides: TGTGCCAGCAGCTCGGGACAGGGCTACAATGAGCAGTTCTTC. This sequence encodes CASSSGQGYNEQFF.

The rearrangement links TRBV4-1 to TRBJ1-1, with no clear D. Germline assignment: CDR1 MGHRA and CDR2 YSYEKL. The CDR3 extends over 16 amino acids. V dropped 2 bases and J dropped 5 bases, with 18 bases sitting between them. CDR3: CASSQYLTSPGTEAFF. In nucleotides, the CDR3 is TGCGCCAGCAGCCAATATCTTACAAGCCCGGGAACTGAAGCTTTCTTT.

This clone was observed once. This chain joins TRBV5-1 and TRBJ1-1, with D unclear. CDR3 size: 13 residues. Germline V gene sequence: CDR1 SGHRS, CDR2 YFSETQ. V lost 5 bases, J lost 7 bases, and 15 bases lay in between. The CDR3 DNA is TGCGCCAGCAGTCGGAGGGTACCCGATGAAGCTTTCTTT. Translation: CASSRRVPDEAFF. Full variable domain (outside the CDR3, taken from reference TRBV5-1 and TRBJ1-1): KAGVTQTPRYLIKTRGQQVTLSCSPISGHRSVSWYQQTPGQGLQFLFEYFSETQRNKGNFPGRFSGRQFSNSRSEMNVSTLELGDSALYLCASSRRVPDEAFFGQGTRLTVV.

The chain couples TRBV11-3 to TRBJ2-7; 11 bases match TRBD1. The CDR3 runs 16 residues. The trim removed 0 bases at V and 5 bases at J, leaving 6 bases unmatched. Germline CDR1 is SGHNT and CDR2 is YENEEA. CDR3 DNA sequence: TGTGCCAGCAGCTTAGAAGGACAGGGGGCGCAGAACGAGCAGTACTTC. Protein product: CASSLEGQGAQNEQYF.

The V and J genes are TRBV30 and TRBJ1-5; D gene uncertain. Trimming left V 2 bases short and J 0 bases short, with 11 bases between. CDR1 GTSNPN and CDR2 SVGIG come from the germline V gene (reference sequence). This CDR3 is built from 15 residues. The CDR3 DNA is TGTGCCTGGAGTCCGTCACTTTATAGCAATCAGCCCCAGCATTTT. Translating it yields CAWSPSLYSNQPQHF.

This chain connects TRBV30 to TRBJ2-1, with D unresolved. CDR3 length: 13 residues. With 2 bases removed from V and 4 bases from J, the gap between germline ends came to 9 bases. Germline lookup yields CDR1 GTSNPN and CDR2 SVGIG (reference sequence). The CDR3, as DNA: TGTGCCTGGAGTCCCCCCGGGTACAATGAGCAGTTCTTC. This gives the protein CAWSPPGYNEQFF.

The chain employs TRBV18 and TRBJ1-1, with a possible D match to TRBD1 (6 bases). Trimming shortened V by 3 bases and J by 3 bases, and 14 bases separated the two germline ends. Germline V lookup: CDR1 KGHSH, CDR2 LQKENI. The CDR3 has 15 amino acids. CDR3 region: CASSPRQARDTEAFF. For the CDR3, the DNA is TGTGCCAGCTCACCTAGACAGGCCAGGGACACTGAAGCTTTCTTT.

J is TRBJ1-4 and V is TRBV19; no clear D gene. Trimming stripped 8 bases from V and 5 bases from J, with 12 bases between. Germline CDR1 reads LNHDA; CDR2 reads SQIVND (reference sequence). The CDR3 length is 13 residues. The CDR3: CASHRWRNEKLFF. The CDR3 DNA follows: TGTGCCAGTCACCGTTGGAGGAATGAAAAACTGTTTTTT.

V gene TRBV7-2 combines with J gene TRBJ2-3, with D maybe TRBD2 (5 bases). Germline V gives CDR1 SGHTA, CDR2 FQGNSA. Trimming left V 2 bases short and J 0 bases short, with 9 bases between. The CDR3 contains 15 residues. CDR3 loop: CASSLRGPSTDTQYF. Written as DNA, the CDR3 is TGTGCCAGCAGCTTACGCGGGCCTAGCACAGATACGCAGTATTTT.

The chain joins TRBV6-6 to TRBJ1-3; perhaps TRBD1 as D (5 bases). The CDR3 length is 15 residues. Trimming left V 0 bases short and J 11 bases short, with 17 bases between. Looked up from germline, CDR1 is MNHNY and CDR2 is SVGAGI (reference sequence). In nucleotides, the CDR3 is TGTGCCAGCAGTTACTCGACCAGGGAAGGCTACCCCATATATTTT. It encodes CASSYSTREGYPIYF.

The chain uses TRBV4-2 and TRBJ2-7; 8 nucleotides agree with TRBD2. Losses at the gene ends were 1 base for V and 2 bases for J; bases not matched to a gene: 1. The CDR3 sequence is 14 residues long. Germline CDR1 reads LGHNA; CDR2 reads YNFKEQ. CDR3 loop: CASSQGSGAYEQYF. In nucleotides, the CDR3 is TGTGCCAGCAGCCAAGGTAGCGGGGCCTACGAGCAGTACTTC.

V is TRBV6-1 and J is TRBJ2-2; 7 bases align to TRBD2. Looked up from germline, CDR1 is MNHNS and CDR2 is SASEGT. J gave up 6 bases and V 5 bases, and 9 bases lay outside the gene matches. CDR3 length equals 15 residues. This CDR3 reads CASSPLGGLAGELFF. Written as DNA, the CDR3 is TGTGCCAGCAGTCCCCTGGGGGGGTTGGCCGGGGAGCTGTTTTTT.

The chain couples TRBV9 to TRBJ2-1; weak D call: TRBD2 (6 bases). Germline-derived CDR1 and CDR2 are SGDLS and YYNGEE. This CDR3 region has 14 residues. The V end was cut by 3 bases, the J end by 5 bases, with 12 bases between. CDR3 DNA sequence: TGTGCCAGCAGCGGTAGCGGTATAAACAATGAGCAGTTCTTC. It is translated as CASSGSGINNEQFF. Full variable domain (remainder filled in from reference TRBV9 and TRBJ2-1): DSGVTQTPKHLITATGQRVTLRCSPRSGDLSVYWYQQSLDQGLQFLIQYYNGEERAKGNILERFSAQQFPDLHSELNLSSLELGDSALYFCASSGSGINNEQFFGPGTRLTVL.

CDR3 protein: CASSRYLDTQYF. The CDR3 DNA reads TGTGCCAGCAGCAGATACTTAGATACGCAGTATTTT. The chain carries TRBV7-6 and TRBJ2-3; D unclear. V lost 5 bases and J lost 5, with 8 bases in between. This CDR3 has 12 residues. Germline CDR1 SGHVS, CDR2 FNYEAQ.

This sequence joins TRBV28 and TRBJ1-5; 8 bases line up with TRBD1. The CDR3 totals 18 residues. Per the germline V gene, CDR1 is MDHEN and CDR2 is SYDVKM. V gave up 2 bases and J gave up 2 bases; unmatched junction bases: 11. The CDR3 sequence: CASSLLGQGRLGNQPQHF. CDR3 DNA: TGTGCCAGCAGTTTACTCGGACAGGGTAGGCTTGGCAATCAGCCCCAGCATTTT. The full variable domain, rest sourced from reference TRBV28 and TRBJ1-5, is DVKVTQSSRYLVKRTGEKVFLECVQDMDHENMFWYRQDPGLGLRLIYFSYDVKMKEKGDIPEGYSVSREKKERFSLILESASTNQTSMYLCASSLLGQGRLGNQPQHFGDGTRLSIL.

The V and J genes are TRBV6-1 and TRBJ2-7; 7 positions agree with TRBD1. V lost 1 base to trimming and J lost 3 bases; unmatched junction nucleotides: 6. This CDR3 contains 15 residues. The germline CDR1 and CDR2 sequences are MNHNS and SASEGT. CDR3 loop: CASSEGLNRGYEQYF. The CDR3 nucleotides read TGTGCCAGCAGTGAAGGTCTTAACAGGGGCTACGAGCAGTACTTC.

J is TRBJ1-1 and V is TRBV6-4; 9 bases line up with TRBD1. The CDR3 has 15 residues. With V trimmed by 3 bases and J by 5 bases, 7 bases remained unmatched. CDR1 is MRHNA, CDR2 SNTAGT, per germline. In nucleotides, the CDR3 is TGTGCCAGCAGTGAAAGTTGGACAGGGGCGACTGAAGCTTTCTTT. It translates to CASSESWTGATEAFF.

The chain has TRBV6-5 and TRBJ1-4; 9 nucleotides match TRBD1. V trimming: 3 bases; J trimming: 6 bases; junction bases outside the gene matches: 5. In germline, CDR1 is MNHEY, CDR2 SVGAGI. The CDR3 is 15 residues long. The CDR3 DNA reads TGTGCCAGCAGTTATGGTGGACAGGGGTATGAAAAACTGTTTTTT. Translation: CASSYGGQGYEKLFF.

The J gene is TRBJ2-5, the V gene TRBV6-6, with TRBD2 matching 7 bases. The trim removed 6 bases at V and 2 bases at J, leaving 9 bases unmatched. This CDR3 contains 15 residues. Germline V gene lookup returns CDR1 MNHNY and CDR2 SVGAGI (reference sequence). Written as DNA, the CDR3 is TGTGCCAGCAGGGGGGGAAGGACTAGACAAGAGACCCAGTACTTC. Protein product: CASRGGRTRQETQYF.

The chain employs TRBV4-1 and TRBJ2-4; D may be TRBD2 (6 bases). This CDR3 has 14 residues. V dropped 0 bases and J dropped 6 bases, with 9 bases sitting between them. The V gene's germline CDR1 is MGHRA and CDR2 YSYEKL. The CDR3 region has the DNA TGCGCCAGCAGCCAAGATCAAGCGGGAAACATTCAGTACTTC. The encoded protein is CASSQDQAGNIQYF.

The chain has TRBV10-3 and TRBJ1-5; D is possibly TRBD1 (5 bases). The CDR3 runs 14 residues. Germline CDR1 is ENHRY and CDR2 is SYGVKD. V was clipped by 3 bases and J by 3 bases, with 9 bases between them. Written as DNA, the CDR3 is TGTGCCATCAGTGAAGGGGCCAACAATCAGCCCCAGCATTTT. The encoded protein is CAISEGANNQPQHF.

The rearrangement joins TRBV6-5 to TRBJ2-1; TRBD1 aligns across 10 bases. The length of the CDR3 is 15 residues. V lost 7 bases and J lost 7; bases outside the gene matches: 10. CDR1 MNHEY and CDR2 SVGAGI come from the germline V gene. In DNA form, the CDR3 reads TGTGCCAGCACCCTACCCGGGACAGGGGTAAATGAGCAGTTCTTC. This codes for CASTLPGTGVNEQFF.

V and J are TRBV19 and TRBJ1-1; D perhaps matches TRBD1 (5 bases). Germline assignment: CDR1 LNHDA and CDR2 SQIVND (reference sequence). The CDR3 consists of 15 residues. V lost 3 bases and J 0 bases, leaving 11 bases between the germline ends. CDR3 DNA sequence: TGTGCCAGTAGTATGGGTAAGGGGATGAACACTGAAGCTTTCTTT. Its protein product is CASSMGKGMNTEAFF.